Included here is one T cell receptor beta chain sequence, with context. What it binds is unknown. Alongside a J-beta primer mix, a sample-barcoded 5' primer served in a second PCR lasting about 7 to 12 cycles. A tag from a template-switch adaptor with 12 random nucleotides marked each cDNA molecule. TCRdb re-derived calls from the 5' RACE reads in MiXCR, one entry per CDR3 protein. The table has just under 900,000 distinct CDR3 sequences, under 30% seen once. The data originate from a study of blood T cells in healthy people across ages. The CDR3 consists of 13 residues. CDR1 and CDR2 (germline): SGHTA, FQGNSA. Trimming removed 1 base from V and 7 bases from J, with 7 bases in between. Study-level results: Because sorting was not performed, PBMCs prevented conclusive naive versus antigen-experienced comparison. It was found that TCR beta diversity correlated strongly with the percentage of naive T cells.

Sequenced input: blood. This chain links TRBV7-2 with TRBJ2-2, with a tentative D call TRBD2 (5 bases). The source is a woman of 80 years or more in good health. CDR3 region: CASSLGGFGELFF. CDR3 nucleotides: TGTGCCAGCAGCTTAGGAGGGTTCGGGGAGCTGTTTTTT.